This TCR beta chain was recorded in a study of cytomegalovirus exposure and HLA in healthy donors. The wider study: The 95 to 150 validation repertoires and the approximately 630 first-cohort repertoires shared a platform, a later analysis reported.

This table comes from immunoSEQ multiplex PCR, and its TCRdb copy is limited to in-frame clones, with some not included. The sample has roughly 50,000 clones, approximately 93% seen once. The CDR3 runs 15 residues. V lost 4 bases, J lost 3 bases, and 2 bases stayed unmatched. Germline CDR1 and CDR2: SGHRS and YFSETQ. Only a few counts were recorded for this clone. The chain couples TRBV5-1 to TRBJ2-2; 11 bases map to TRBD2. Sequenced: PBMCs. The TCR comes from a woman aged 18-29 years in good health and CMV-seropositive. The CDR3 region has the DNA TGCGCCAGCAGCCGTAGCGGGGGGGACACCGGGGAGCTGTTTTTT. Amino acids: CASSRSGGDTGELFF.